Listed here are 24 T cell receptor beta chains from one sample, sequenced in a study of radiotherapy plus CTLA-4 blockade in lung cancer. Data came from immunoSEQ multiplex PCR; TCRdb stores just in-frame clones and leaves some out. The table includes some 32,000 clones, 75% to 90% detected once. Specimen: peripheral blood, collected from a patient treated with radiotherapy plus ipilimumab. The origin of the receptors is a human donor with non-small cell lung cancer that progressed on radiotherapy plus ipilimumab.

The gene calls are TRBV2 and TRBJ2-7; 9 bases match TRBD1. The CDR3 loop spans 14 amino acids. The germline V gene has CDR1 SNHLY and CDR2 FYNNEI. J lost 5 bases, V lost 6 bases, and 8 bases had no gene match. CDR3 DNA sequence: TGTGCCAGCAGGCCCGGGACAGGGAACCACGAGCAGTACTTC. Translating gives CASRPGTGNHEQYF.

This chain's CDR3 is CASSVEGAENTEAFF. CDR3 in DNA: TGTGCCAGCAGCGTAGAGGGAGCCGAAAACACTGAAGCTTTCTTT. V gene TRBV9 combines with J gene TRBJ1-1; D remains ambiguous. The germline CDR1 and CDR2 sequences are SGDLS and YYNGEE. Trimming removed 0 bases from V and 2 bases from J, with 11 bases in between. The CDR3 has 15 residues.

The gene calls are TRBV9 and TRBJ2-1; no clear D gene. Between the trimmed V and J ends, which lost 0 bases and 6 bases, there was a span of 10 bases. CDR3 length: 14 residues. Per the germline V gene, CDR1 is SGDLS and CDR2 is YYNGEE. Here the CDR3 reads CASSVGGTLNEQFF. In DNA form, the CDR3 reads TGTGCCAGCAGCGTAGGAGGTACCCTCAATGAGCAGTTCTTC.

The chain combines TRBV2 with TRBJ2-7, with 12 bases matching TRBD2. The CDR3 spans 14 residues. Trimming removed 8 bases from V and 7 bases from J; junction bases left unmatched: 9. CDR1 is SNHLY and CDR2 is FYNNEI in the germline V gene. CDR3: CASCRLAGVEEQYF. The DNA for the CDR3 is TGTGCCAGCTGCCGACTAGCGGGGGTTGAGGAGCAGTACTTC.

CDR3 bases: TGTGCCAGCACTCGACAGAGCTCCTACGAGCAGTACTTC. It is translated as CASTRQSSYEQYF. This rearrangement joins TRBV28 to TRBJ2-7; maybe TRBD1 (5 bases). The CDR3 loop spans 13 amino acids. Germline CDR1 MDHEN, CDR2 SYDVKM. V lost 7 bases and J 0 bases, leaving 10 bases between the germline ends.

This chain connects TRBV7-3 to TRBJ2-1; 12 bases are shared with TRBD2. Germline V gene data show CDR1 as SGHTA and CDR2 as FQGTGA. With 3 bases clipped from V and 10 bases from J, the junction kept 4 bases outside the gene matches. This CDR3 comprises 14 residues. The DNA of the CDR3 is TGTGCCAGCAGCTTGGGACTAGCGGGCTCGGAGCAGTTCTTC. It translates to CASSLGLAGSEQFF. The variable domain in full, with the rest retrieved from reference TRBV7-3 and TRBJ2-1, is GAGVSQTPSNKVTEKGKYVELRCDPISGHTALYWYRQSLGQGPEFLIYFQGTGAADDSGLPNDRFFAVRPEGSVSTLKIQRTERGDSAVYLCASSLGLAGSEQFFGPGTRLTVL.

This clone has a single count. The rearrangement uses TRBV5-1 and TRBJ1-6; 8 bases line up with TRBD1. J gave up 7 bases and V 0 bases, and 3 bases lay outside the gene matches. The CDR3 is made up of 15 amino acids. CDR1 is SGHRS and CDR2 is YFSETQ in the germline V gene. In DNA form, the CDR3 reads TGCGCCAGCAGCTTGGACGGGGACAGGAATTCACCCCTCCACTTT. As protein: CASSLDGDRNSPLHF.

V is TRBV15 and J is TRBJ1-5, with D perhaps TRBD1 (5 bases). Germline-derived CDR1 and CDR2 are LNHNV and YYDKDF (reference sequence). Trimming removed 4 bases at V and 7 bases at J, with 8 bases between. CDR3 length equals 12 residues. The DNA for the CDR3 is TGTGCCACCAGCACGGGGGACCAGCCCCAGCATTTT. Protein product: CATSTGDQPQHF.

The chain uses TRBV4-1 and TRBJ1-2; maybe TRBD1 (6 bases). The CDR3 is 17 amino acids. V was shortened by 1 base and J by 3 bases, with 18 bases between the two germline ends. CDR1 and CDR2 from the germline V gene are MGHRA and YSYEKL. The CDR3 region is CASSQGTGLTGYYGYTF. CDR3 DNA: TGCGCCAGCAGCCAAGGAACCGGACTTACAGGGTACTATGGCTACACCTTC.

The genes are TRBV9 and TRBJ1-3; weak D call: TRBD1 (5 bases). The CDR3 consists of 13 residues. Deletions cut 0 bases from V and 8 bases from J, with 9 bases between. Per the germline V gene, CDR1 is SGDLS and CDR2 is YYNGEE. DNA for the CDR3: TGTGCCAGCAGCGTAGGGGGGGTGGACACCATATATTTT. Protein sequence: CASSVGGVDTIYF.

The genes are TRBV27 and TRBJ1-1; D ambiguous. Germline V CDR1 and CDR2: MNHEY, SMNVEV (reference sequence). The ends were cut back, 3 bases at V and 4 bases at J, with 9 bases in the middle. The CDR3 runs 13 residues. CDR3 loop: CASSFRRFTEAFF. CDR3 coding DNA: TGTGCCAGCAGTTTCCGGAGATTCACTGAAGCTTTCTTT.

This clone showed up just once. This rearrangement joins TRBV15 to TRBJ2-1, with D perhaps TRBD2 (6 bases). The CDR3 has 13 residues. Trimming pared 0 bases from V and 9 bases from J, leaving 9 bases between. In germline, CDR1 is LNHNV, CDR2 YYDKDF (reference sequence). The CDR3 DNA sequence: TGTGCCACCAGCAGAGATGTGGGGGGTGAGCAGTTCTTC. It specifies CATSRDVGGEQFF.

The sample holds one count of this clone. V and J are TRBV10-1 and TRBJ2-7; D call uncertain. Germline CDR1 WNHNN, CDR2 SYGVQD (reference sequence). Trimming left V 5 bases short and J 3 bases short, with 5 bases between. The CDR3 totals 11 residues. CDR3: CASSFNYEQYF. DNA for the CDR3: TGCGCCAGCAGTTTTAACTACGAGCAGTACTTC.

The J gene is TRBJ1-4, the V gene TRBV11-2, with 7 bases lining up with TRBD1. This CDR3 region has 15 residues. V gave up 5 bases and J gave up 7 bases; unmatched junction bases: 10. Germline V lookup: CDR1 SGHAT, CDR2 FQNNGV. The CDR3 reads CASSRGQGGLEKLFF. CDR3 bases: TGTGCCAGCAGCCGGGGGCAGGGGGGCCTTGAAAAACTGTTTTTT.

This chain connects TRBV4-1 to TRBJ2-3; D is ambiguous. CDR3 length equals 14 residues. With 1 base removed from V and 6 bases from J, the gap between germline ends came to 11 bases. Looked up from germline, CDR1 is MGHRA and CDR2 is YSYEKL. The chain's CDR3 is CASSQGPLYDTQYF. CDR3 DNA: TGCGCCAGCAGCCAAGGTCCCCTCTATGATACGCAGTATTTT.

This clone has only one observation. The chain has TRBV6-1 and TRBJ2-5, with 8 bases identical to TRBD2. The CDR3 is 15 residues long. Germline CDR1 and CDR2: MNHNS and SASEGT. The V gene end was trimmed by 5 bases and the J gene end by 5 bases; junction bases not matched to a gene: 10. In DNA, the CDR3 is TGTGCCAGCAGTCAAGGCCGGGGGGGATTCGAGACCCAGTACTTC. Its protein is CASSQGRGGFETQYF.

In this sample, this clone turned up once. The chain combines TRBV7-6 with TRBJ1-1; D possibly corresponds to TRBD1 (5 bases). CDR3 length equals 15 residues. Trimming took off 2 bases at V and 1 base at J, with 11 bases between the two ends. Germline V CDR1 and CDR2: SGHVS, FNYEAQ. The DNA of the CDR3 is TGTGCCAGCAGCTTAAGTCAGGGTTCGAACACTGAAGCTTTCTTT. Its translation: CASSLSQGSNTEAFF.

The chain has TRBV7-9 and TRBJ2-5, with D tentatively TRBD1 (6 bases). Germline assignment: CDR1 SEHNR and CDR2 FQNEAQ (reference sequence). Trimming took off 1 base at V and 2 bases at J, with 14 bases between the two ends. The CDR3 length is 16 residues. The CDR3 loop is CASSLVLDRLQETQYF. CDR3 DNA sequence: TGTGCCAGCAGCTTAGTGCTGGACAGATTACAAGAGACCCAGTACTTC.

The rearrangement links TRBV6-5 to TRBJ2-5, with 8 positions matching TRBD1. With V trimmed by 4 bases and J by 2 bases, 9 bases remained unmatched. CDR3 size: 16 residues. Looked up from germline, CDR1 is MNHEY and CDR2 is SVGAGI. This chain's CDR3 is CASSSGQGGRQETQYF. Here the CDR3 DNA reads TGTGCCAGCAGTTCCGGACAGGGAGGTCGGCAAGAGACCCAGTACTTC.

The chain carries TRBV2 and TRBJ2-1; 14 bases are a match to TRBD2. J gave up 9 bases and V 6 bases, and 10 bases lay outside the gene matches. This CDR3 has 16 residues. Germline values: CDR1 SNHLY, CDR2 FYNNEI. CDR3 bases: TGTGCCAGCAGGGCGACTAGCGGGGGGGCAAGAGGTGAGCAGTTCTTC. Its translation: CASRATSGGARGEQFF.

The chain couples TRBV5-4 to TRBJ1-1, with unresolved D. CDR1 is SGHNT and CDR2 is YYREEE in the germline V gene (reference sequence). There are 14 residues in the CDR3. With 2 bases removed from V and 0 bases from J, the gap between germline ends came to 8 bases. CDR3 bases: TGTGCCAGCAGCTTTGCAGGAATGAACACTGAAGCTTTCTTT. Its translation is CASSFAGMNTEAFF. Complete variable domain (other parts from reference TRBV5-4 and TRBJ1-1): ETGVTQSPTHLIKTRGQQVTLRCSSQSGHNTVSWYQQALGQGPQFIFQYYREEENGRGNFPPRFSGLQFPNYSSELNVNALELDDSALYLCASSFAGMNTEAFFGQGTRLTVV.

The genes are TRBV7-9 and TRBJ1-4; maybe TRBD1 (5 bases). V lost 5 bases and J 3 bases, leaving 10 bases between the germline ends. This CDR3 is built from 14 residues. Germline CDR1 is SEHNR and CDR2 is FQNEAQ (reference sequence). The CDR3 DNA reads TGTGCCAGCAGCCCAGGGATAGCTAATGAAAAACTGTTTTTT. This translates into CASSPGIANEKLFF.

The CDR3 region is CASSVVLAAEAFF. The CDR3 DNA reads TGTGCCAGCAGCGTAGTATTAGCGGCTGAAGCTTTCTTT. The V gene is TRBV9, the J gene TRBJ1-1; D is unclear. CDR1 SGDLS and CDR2 YYNGEE come from the germline V gene. Trimming took 0 bases from V and 6 from J, leaving 9 bases between them. CDR3 size: 13 residues.

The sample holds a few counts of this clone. The DNA for the CDR3 is TGTGCCAGCAGCTGGGACAGGGGGTCCTACGAGCAGTACTTC. This encodes CASSWDRGSYEQYF. This chain connects TRBV7-2 to TRBJ2-7; TRBD1 matches 11 bases. The CDR3 is 14 amino acids. In germline, CDR1 is SGHTA, CDR2 FQGNSA. The J segment lost 1 base and the V segment lost 4 bases, leaving 0 bases of the junction unmatched.